Listed here is a single T cell receptor (beta chain). This clonotype was picked up many times. The antigen it recognizes is unknown. No clone much larger than this one lies a single base away; base qualities are absent. V is cut by 1 base and J by 2 bases, and the space between the germline ends is 5 bases. The CDR3 sequence holds 13 residues, the cysteine and phenylalanine included. CDR3 DNA only is kept here, 39 bases in frame from base 1. Reading the germline V gene (reference sequence) gives CDR1 SGHKS and CDR2 YYEKEE. Sequenced on an Illumina HiSeq 2500. TCR beta libraries were prepared by quantitative 5'-RACE with molecular barcodes. The study's own analysis went as follows. Disease-linked TCR variants were identified with a new computational method built on a probabilistic model of VDJ rearrangement. TCRdb reprocessed the public reads (quality trimming at Q25 with fastp, clone calling with MiXCR) and kept in-frame beta chains. Rows are combined by CDR3 protein, so each entry shows the most common genes and DNA. TCRdb's processing, not the study's, gives the V and J calls here. This sample gives around 140,000 distinct CDR3 sequences in total; roughly 15% of them show up just once. The leading ten clones occupy 30% to 35% of the sample.

This entry comes from a study of CD8 T cells in ankylosing spondylitis (dated 2017 in TCRdb). The study in broad terms: To find TCR variants linked to disease, the study profiled T cell receptor beta repertoires in ankylosing spondylitis patients and healthy donors. The full study cohort comprised around 25 ankylosing spondylitis patients and over a hundred healthy donors. Peripheral blood samples were taken, and synovial fluid was additionally collected from ankylosing spondylitis patients. General study outcomes and caveats: Some motif variants were previously reported in synovial fluid and blood of reactive arthritis patients, suggesting common disease-initiation mechanisms. Blood from ankylosing spondylitis patients appeared to be characterized by a TCR beta motif made up of about 8 highly homologous amino acid variants. A CD8+ phenotype was shown by the disease-linked clones, which were found at relatively low frequencies in peripheral blood. The disease-linked clones were reported as significantly enriched in matched synovial fluid samples from ankylosing spondylitis patients.

The sequencing sample was made of blood, either unsorted or a sorted T cell fraction (not recorded which). Recombination linked TRBV5-5 to TRBJ2-3, with the D segment identity uncertain. The receptor's source is a male donor with ankylosing spondylitis. The CDR3 protein sequence reads: CASSLLATDTQYF. The DNA sequence is TGTGCCAGCAGCTTGTTGGCCACAGATACGCAGTATTTT.